This T cell receptor beta chain was captured by sequencing in a study of T cells in Graves' hyperthyroidism and ophthalmopathy. Whole-study findings and limits: Blood shared most expanded thyroid clonotypes above 0.001. In validation, the model predicted ophthalmopathy. These predictions came a median roughly 6 months before onset.

Investigators excluded patients with uncontrolled infection, other autoimmune disease, pregnancy or lactation. Amplification of TCR beta CDR3 regions used RNA as the template. When the TCR CDR3 underwent first-round RT-PCR, the HTBI primer set was used. Each CDR3 protein is one row after TCRdb ran MiXCR on the multiplex PCR reads. This sample carries 330,000 or so distinct CDR3 sequences, 18% of them seen once, and the ten largest clones take 15% to 19%. This clonotype has at least ten counts. Its target is unknown. The TCR originated in a woman between 40 and 50 years old with Graves' ophthalmopathy. The sample comprised blood.

DNA for the CDR3: TGTGCCAGCAGTGGGGAGGAGGGCCAAGAGACCCAGTACTTC. Its translation: CASSGEEGQETQYF. V gene TRBV27 combines with J gene TRBJ2-5; weak D call: TRBD2 (6 bases). The CDR3 sequence is 14 residues long. The germline gives CDR1 MNHEY, CDR2 SMNVEV (reference sequence). V lost 5 bases and J 1 base, leaving 11 bases between the germline ends.